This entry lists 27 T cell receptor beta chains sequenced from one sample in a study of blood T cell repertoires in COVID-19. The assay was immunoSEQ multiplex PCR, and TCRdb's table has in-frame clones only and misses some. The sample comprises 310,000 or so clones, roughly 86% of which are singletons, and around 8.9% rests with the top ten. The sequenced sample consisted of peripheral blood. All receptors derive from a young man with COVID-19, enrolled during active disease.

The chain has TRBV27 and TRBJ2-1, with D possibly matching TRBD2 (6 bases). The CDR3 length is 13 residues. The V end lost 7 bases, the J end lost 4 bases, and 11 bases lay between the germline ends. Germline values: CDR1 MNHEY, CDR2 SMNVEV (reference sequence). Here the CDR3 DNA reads TGTGCCAGCACTCGACTAGGGTACAATGAGCAGTTCTTC. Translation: CASTRLGYNEQFF.

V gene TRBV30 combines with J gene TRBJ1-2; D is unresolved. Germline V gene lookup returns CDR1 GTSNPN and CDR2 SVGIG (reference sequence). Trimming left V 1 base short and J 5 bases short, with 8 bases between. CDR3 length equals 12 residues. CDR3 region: CAWSATQYGYTF. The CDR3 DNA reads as TGTGCCTGGAGTGCCACCCAGTATGGCTACACCTTC.

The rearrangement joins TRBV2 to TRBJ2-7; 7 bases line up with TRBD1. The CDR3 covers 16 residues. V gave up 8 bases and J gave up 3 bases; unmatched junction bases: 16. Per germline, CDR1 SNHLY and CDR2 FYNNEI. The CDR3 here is CASEQGTEQGFYEQYF. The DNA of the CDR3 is TGTGCCAGCGAGCAGGGAACGGAACAGGGGTTCTACGAGCAGTACTTC. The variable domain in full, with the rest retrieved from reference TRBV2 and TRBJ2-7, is EPEVTQTPSHQVTQMGQEVILRCVPISNHLYFYWYRQILGQKVEFLVSFYNNEISEKSEIFDDQFSVERPDGSNFTLKIRSTKLEDSAMYFCASEQGTEQGFYEQYFGPGTRLTVT.

This chain's CDR3 is CASNVGGGGGEAFF. The CDR3, as DNA: TGTGCCAGTAATGTAGGGGGCGGCGGTGGTGAAGCTTTCTTT. The chain joins TRBV19 to TRBJ1-1; 7 bases match TRBD1. The germline V gene encodes CDR1 LNHDA and CDR2 SQIVND (reference sequence). CDR3 length: 14 amino acids. V dropped 7 bases and J dropped 7; count of bases not matched to a gene: 12.

In DNA form, the CDR3 reads TGTGCCAGCAGCCCCTTCCAGACAGATCGTAACTATGGCTACACCTTC. It yields the protein CASSPFQTDRNYGYTF. The gene calls are TRBV28 and TRBJ1-2; D is perhaps TRBD1 (5 bases). V lost 6 bases, J lost 1 base, and 18 bases lay in between. The length of the CDR3 is 16 residues. Germline V gene data show CDR1 as MDHEN and CDR2 as SYDVKM.

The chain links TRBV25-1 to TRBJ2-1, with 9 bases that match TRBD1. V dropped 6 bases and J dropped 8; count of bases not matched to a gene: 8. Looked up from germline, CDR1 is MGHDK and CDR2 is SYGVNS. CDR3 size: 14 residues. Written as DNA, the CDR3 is TGTGCCAGCAGGAGACAGGGGGTGTATGATGAGCAGTTCTTC. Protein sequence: CASRRQGVYDEQFF.

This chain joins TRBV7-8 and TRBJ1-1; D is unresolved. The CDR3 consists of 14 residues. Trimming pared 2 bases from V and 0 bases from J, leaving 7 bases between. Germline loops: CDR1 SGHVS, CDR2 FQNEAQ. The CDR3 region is CASSLQALNTEAFF. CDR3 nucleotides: TGTGCCAGCAGCTTACAGGCCTTGAACACTGAAGCTTTCTTT.

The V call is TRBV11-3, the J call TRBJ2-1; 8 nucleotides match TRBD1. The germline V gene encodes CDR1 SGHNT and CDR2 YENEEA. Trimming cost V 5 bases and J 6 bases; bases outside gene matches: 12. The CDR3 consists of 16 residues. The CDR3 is CASSPSWQGAINEQFF. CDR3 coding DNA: TGTGCCAGCAGCCCCTCGTGGCAGGGGGCGATCAATGAGCAGTTCTTC.

CDR3 protein: CASSIGAYQPQHF. CDR3 nucleotides: TGTGCCAGTAGTATAGGGGCTTATCAGCCCCAGCATTTT. The chain joins TRBV19 to TRBJ1-5; D gene unclear. Trimming cost V 1 base and J 5 bases, with 6 bases left between them. The CDR3 is 13 amino acids. Germline values: CDR1 LNHDA, CDR2 SQIVND (reference sequence).

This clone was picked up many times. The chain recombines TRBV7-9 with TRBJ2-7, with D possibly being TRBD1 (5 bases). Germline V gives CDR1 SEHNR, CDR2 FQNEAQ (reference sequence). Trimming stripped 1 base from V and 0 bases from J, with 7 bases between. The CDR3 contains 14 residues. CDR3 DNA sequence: TGTGCCAGCAGCTTAGGGGGCGGCTCCTACGAGCAGTACTTC. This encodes CASSLGGGSYEQYF.

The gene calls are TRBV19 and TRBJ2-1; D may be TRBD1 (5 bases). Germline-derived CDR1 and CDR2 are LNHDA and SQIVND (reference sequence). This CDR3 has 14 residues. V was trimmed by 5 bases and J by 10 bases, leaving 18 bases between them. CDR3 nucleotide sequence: TGTGCCAGTAGTCCCCAGGGCGGTTACCGAGAGCAGTTCTTC. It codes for CASSPQGGYREQFF.

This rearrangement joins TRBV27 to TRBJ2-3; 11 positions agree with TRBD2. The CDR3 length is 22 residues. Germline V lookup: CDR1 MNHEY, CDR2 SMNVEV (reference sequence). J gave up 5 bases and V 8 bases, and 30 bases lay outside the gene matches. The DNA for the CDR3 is TGTGCCAGCGCTGGAGGGGCGCGAATGAATAGCGGGGGGGCCTATGAGAAAGATACGCAGTATTTT. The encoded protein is CASAGGARMNSGGAYEKDTQYF.

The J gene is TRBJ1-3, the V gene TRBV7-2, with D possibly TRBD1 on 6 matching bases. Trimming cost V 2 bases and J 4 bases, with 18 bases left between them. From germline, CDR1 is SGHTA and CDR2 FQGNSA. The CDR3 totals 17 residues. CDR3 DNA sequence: TGTGCCAGCAGCTTATCACTACAGGGATGGTCGGGAAACACCATATATTTT. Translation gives CASSLSLQGWSGNTIYF.

The CDR3 DNA is TGTGCCAGCAGCGTAGCTGCGAGAGGCGCCTACGAGCAGTACTTC. Its translation: CASSVAARGAYEQYF. The chain couples TRBV9 to TRBJ2-7, with unresolved D. Germline lookup yields CDR1 SGDLS and CDR2 YYNGEE. The CDR3 runs to 15 residues. Deletions cut 0 bases from V and 2 bases from J, with 12 bases between.

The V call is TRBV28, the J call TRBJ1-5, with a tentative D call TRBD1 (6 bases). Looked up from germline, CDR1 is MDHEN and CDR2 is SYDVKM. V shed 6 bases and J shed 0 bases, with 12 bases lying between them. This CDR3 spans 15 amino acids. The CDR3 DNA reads TGTGCCAGCAGATACAGGGTGTATAGCAATCAGCCCCAGCATTTT. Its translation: CASRYRVYSNQPQHF.

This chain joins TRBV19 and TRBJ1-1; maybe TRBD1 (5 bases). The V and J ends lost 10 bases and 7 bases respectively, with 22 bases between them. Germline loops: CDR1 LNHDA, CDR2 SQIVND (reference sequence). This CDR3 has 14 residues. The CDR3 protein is CATGGQGGGLEAFF. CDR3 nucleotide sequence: TGTGCCACTGGCGGTCAGGGAGGAGGTCTTGAAGCTTTCTTT.

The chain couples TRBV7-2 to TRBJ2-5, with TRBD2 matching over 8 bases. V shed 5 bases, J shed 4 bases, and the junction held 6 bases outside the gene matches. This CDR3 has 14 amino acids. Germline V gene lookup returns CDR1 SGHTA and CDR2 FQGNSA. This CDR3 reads CASSPGGDGETQYF. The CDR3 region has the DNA TGTGCCAGCAGCCCCGGGGGGGATGGAGAGACCCAGTACTTC.

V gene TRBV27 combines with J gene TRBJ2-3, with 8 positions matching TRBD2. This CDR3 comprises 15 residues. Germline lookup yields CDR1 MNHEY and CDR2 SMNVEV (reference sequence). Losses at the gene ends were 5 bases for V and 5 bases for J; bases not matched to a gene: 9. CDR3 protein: CASSPRGGPGDTQYF. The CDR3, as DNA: TGTGCCAGCAGTCCCCGGGGGGGGCCGGGAGATACGCAGTATTTT.

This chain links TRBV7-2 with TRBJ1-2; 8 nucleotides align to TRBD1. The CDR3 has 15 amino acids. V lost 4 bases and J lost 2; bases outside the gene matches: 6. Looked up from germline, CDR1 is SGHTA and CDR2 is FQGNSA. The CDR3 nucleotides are TGTGCCAGCAGCTACCGGGACAGGCCAAACTATGGCTACACCTTC. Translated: CASSYRDRPNYGYTF.

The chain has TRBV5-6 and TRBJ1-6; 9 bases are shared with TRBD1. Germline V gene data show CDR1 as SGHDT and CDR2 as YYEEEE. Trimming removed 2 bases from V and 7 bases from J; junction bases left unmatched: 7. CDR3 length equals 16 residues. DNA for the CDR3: TGTGCCAGCAGCTTTGGGGACAGGGAGTTGAATTCACCCCTCCACTTT. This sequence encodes CASSFGDRELNSPLHF.

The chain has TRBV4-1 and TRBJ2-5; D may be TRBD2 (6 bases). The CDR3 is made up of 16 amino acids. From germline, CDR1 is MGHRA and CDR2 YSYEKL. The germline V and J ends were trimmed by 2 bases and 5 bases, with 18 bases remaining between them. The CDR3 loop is CASSQPPGRDAETQYF. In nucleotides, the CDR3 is TGCGCCAGCAGCCAACCTCCTGGGCGGGACGCGGAGACCCAGTACTTC.

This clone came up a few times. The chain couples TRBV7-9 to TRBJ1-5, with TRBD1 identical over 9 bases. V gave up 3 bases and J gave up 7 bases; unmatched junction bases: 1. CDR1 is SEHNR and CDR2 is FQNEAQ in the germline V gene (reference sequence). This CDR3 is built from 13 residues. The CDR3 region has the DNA TGTGCCAGCAGCTTTACAGGGGGCCAGCCCCAGCATTTT. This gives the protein CASSFTGGQPQHF.

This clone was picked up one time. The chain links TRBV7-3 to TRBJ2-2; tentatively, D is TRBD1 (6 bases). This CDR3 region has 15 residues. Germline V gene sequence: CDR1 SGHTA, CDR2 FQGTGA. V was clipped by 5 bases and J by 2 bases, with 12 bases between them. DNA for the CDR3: TGTGCCAGCAGCCCAGACAGGCTAAACACCGGGGAGCTGTTTTTT. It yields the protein CASSPDRLNTGELFF.

The CDR3 loop reads CASSSLTGQGPQHF. The CDR3 nucleotides read TGTGCCAGCAGTTCCCTGACAGGGCAAGGGCCCCAGCATTTT. The chain is built from TRBV6-2 or TRBV6-3 and TRBJ1-5; 7 bases line up with TRBD1. The CDR3 has 14 residues. J gave up 9 bases and V 4 bases, and 9 bases lay outside the gene matches. In germline, CDR1 is MNHEY, CDR2 SVGEGT.

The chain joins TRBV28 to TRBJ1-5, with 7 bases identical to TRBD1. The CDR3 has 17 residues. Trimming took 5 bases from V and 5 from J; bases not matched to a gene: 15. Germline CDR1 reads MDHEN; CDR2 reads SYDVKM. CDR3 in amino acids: CASSPTLQGIGDQPQHF. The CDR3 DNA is TGTGCCAGCAGTCCCACACTACAGGGGATCGGAGATCAGCCCCAGCATTTT.

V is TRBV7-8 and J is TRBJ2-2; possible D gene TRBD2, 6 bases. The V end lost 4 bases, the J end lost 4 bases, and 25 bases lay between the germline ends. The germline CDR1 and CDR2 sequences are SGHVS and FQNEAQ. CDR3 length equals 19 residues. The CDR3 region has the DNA TGTGCCAGCAGCTCTACTACTCTTCCAAGGAGGGGACCCACCGGGGAGCTGTTTTTT. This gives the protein CASSSTTLPRRGPTGELFF.

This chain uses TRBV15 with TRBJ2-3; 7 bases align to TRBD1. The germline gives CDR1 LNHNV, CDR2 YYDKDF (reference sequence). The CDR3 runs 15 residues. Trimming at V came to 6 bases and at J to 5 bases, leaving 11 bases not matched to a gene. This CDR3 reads CATSWTGTVGDTQYF. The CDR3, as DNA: TGTGCCACCAGTTGGACCGGGACAGTGGGAGATACGCAGTATTTT.